This TCR beta chain was recorded in a study of beta chain features in type 1 diabetes. Study in general: There was similarity between patients and healthy donors in age, gender and cell yields. Study observations and caveats: A definitive answer on HLA type influencing TCRB rearrangement was not reached here. All four CD4+ subsets of Type 1 diabetes patients contained TCRB CDR3s that were moderately but significantly shorter.

This clone was detected many times. Its target is not known. Sorted populations all exceeded 98% purity. Expressed TCRB transcripts were sequenced because the isolated RNA had all been reverse transcribed beforehand. TCRdb's copy holds only in-frame clones and misses some; the assay was immunoSEQ multiplex PCR. This sample has 250,000 to 400,000 clones; 14% occur once, and the top ten carry around 7%. The CDR3 consists of 10 residues. Germline lookup yields CDR1 DFQATT and CDR2 SNEGSKA (reference sequence). Trimming shortened V by 6 bases and J by 10 bases, and 12 bases separated the two germline ends.

The receptor's source is a man aged 25-45 years in good health. The V and J genes are TRBV20-1 and TRBJ1-1; no firm D call. Material: central memory CD4+ T cells from blood. The CDR3 coding sequence is TGCAGTGCCCATACCAAGGGAGCTTTCTTT. The encoded protein is CSAHTKGAFF.